Below, 29 T cell receptor beta chains from the same sample are listed, as sequenced in a study of T-cell memory formation after mild COVID-19. TCRdb redid the calling of the 5' RACE reads with MiXCR, one entry per CDR3 protein. The data hold about 140,000 distinct CDR3 sequences, with roughly 19% observed a single time. The specimen sequenced was PBMCs or a T cell subset sorted from them (not recorded which). Source of these receptors: an adult woman who had mild COVID-19 (a few samples of this study predate the infection). Cell type and time point are not known.

This clonotype has more than one count but fewer than ten. The chain uses TRBV5-1 and TRBJ2-6, with D uncertain. Germline assignment: CDR1 SGHRS and CDR2 YFSETQ. The CDR3 is 15 residues long. V was cut by 4 bases and J by 2 bases, with 10 bases left in between. The CDR3 loop is CASSQRSTGANVLTF. CDR3 in DNA: TGCGCCAGCAGCCAAAGATCGACTGGGGCCAACGTCCTGACTTTC.

In its sample, this clonotype was seen a few times. V usage is TRBV5-1 and J usage is TRBJ2-7; TRBD1 aligns across 7 bases. The ends lost 3 bases at V and 4 bases at J; junction bases unmatched: 13. There are 16 residues in the CDR3. The V gene's germline CDR1 is SGHRS and CDR2 YFSETQ. The CDR3 spells CASSSRPGTEGYEQYF. CDR3 nucleotide sequence: TGCGCCAGCAGCTCACGTCCCGGGACAGAAGGATACGAGCAGTACTTC. Drawing the rest from reference TRBV5-1 and TRBJ2-7, the complete variable domain is KAGVTQTPRYLIKTRGQQVTLSCSPISGHRSVSWYQQTPGQGLQFLFEYFSETQRNKGNFPGRFSGRQFSNSRSEMNVSTLELGDSALYLCASSSRPGTEGYEQYFGPGTRLTVT.

This clonotype was detected a few times. The chain combines TRBV30 with TRBJ2-1; 8 bases are shared with TRBD2. The CDR3 is 13 residues long. Germline CDR1 GTSNPN, CDR2 SVGIG (reference sequence). Losses at the gene ends were 4 bases for V and 6 bases for J; bases not matched to a gene: 5. CDR3 sequence reads: CAWTVGRANEQFF. CDR3 DNA: TGTGCCTGGACAGTCGGGAGGGCCAATGAGCAGTTCTTC.

This chain joins TRBV7-3 and TRBJ1-2, with unresolved D. V gave up 5 bases and J gave up 0 bases, with 10 bases separating them. This CDR3 spans 14 amino acids. Germline CDR1 and CDR2: SGHTA and FQGTGA. CDR3 residues: CASSEMPANYGYTF. Here the CDR3 DNA reads TGTGCCAGCAGCGAGATGCCGGCTAACTATGGCTACACCTTC.

This chain joins TRBV6-6 and TRBJ2-7, with TRBD2 matching over 7 bases. The CDR3 totals 18 residues. After removal of 5 bases from V and 0 bases from J, the junction contained 16 bases not matched to a gene. Per the germline V gene, CDR1 is MNHNY and CDR2 is SVGAGI (reference sequence). The CDR3 loop reads CASSRPVREGSASYEQYF. The CDR3 DNA is TGTGCCAGCAGTCGACCCGTGAGGGAGGGGTCAGCCTCCTACGAGCAGTACTTC.

This clonotype was found a few times. The chain is built from TRBV21-1 and TRBJ2-7. TRBV21-1 is an annotated pseudogene. The length of the CDR3 is 14 residues. The CDR3 bases are TGTGCCAGCAGCAAAGCACGGTGCTCCTACGAGCAGTACTTC. Translating it yields CASSKARCSYEQYF.

The gene calls are TRBV30 and TRBJ2-7; 9 bases line up with TRBD1. The germline V gene has CDR1 GTSNPN and CDR2 SVGIG (reference sequence). The trim removed 5 bases at V and 2 bases at J, leaving 10 bases unmatched. This CDR3 comprises 15 residues. For the CDR3, the DNA is TGTGCCTGGGGGCTTTACCGGGACAGGGCCTACGAGCAGTACTTC. Encoded protein: CAWGLYRDRAYEQYF.

The J gene is TRBJ1-2, the V gene TRBV2; 11 bases match TRBD1. There are 13 residues in the CDR3. Germline CDR1 SNHLY, CDR2 FYNNEI. V gave up 8 bases and J gave up 4 bases; unmatched junction bases: 3. CDR3 sequence reads: CASRTGGGYGYTF. As DNA, the CDR3 is TGTGCCAGCCGGACAGGGGGCGGCTATGGCTACACCTTC.

The chain is built from TRBV10-3 and TRBJ2-5; weak D call: TRBD2 (5 bases). Trimming removed 1 base from V and 5 bases from J, with 11 bases in between. The V gene's germline CDR1 is ENHRY and CDR2 SYGVKD. The CDR3 runs to 14 residues. This chain's CDR3 is CAISEFQSGETQYF. CDR3 coding DNA: TGTGCCATCAGTGAGTTTCAGTCGGGGGAGACCCAGTACTTC.

This clonotype has a handful of counts. The gene calls are TRBV11-2 and TRBJ2-3; the match to TRBD2 covers 8 bases. The CDR3 contains 15 residues. The junction had 6 bases not matched to a gene; V was cut back by 4 bases and J by 3 bases. The V gene's germline CDR1 is SGHAT and CDR2 FQNNGV. The CDR3 spells CASSSRPGGTDTQYF. As DNA, the CDR3 is TGTGCCAGCAGCTCCCGACCGGGAGGGACAGATACGCAGTATTTT.

V is TRBV7-9 and J is TRBJ1-2, with unresolved D. Between the trimmed V and J ends, which lost 1 base and 4 bases, there was a span of 13 bases. The germline gives CDR1 SEHNR, CDR2 FQNEAQ (reference sequence). The CDR3 length is 15 residues. The DNA of the CDR3 is TGTGCCAGCAGCTTAGAATTAGGATCCTTCTATGGCTACACCTTC. Protein: CASSLELGSFYGYTF.

This sequence joins TRBV24-1 and TRBJ2-1; TRBD1 matches 9 bases. The V and J ends lost 3 bases and 10 bases, in that order; junction bases with no gene match: 9. CDR3 size: 15 residues. Germline V gene sequence: CDR1 KGHDR, CDR2 SFDVKD. CDR3 nucleotide sequence: TGTGCCACCAGTGATCAAGGACAGGGGCCCATGGAGCAGTTCTTC. This codes for CATSDQGQGPMEQFF.

Only a few counts were recorded for this clonotype. The V gene is TRBV5-6, the J gene TRBJ2-7; D call uncertain. Germline V lookup: CDR1 SGHDT, CDR2 YYEEEE. V dropped 1 base and J dropped 0 bases, with 17 bases sitting between them. This CDR3 is 17 amino acids long. In nucleotides, the CDR3 is TGTGCCAGCAGCTTGAGGTCAGCCTGGCGTGGCTCCTACGAGCAGTACTTC. Amino acids: CASSLRSAWRGSYEQYF.

The chain has TRBV19 and TRBJ2-2; D is tentatively TRBD1 or TRBD2 (5 bases each). Germline V gives CDR1 LNHDA, CDR2 SQIVND (reference sequence). The V gene lost 6 bases and the J gene lost 5 bases, with 19 bases spanning the gap. The CDR3 contains 16 residues. The DNA for the CDR3 is TGTGCCAGTAGCCATCCCGGGGCCGAAGCGACCGGGGAGCTGTTTTTT. As protein: CASSHPGAEATGELFF.

Many counts were recorded for this clonotype. The chain links TRBV29-1 to TRBJ1-5; D is uncertain. The CDR3 totals 13 residues. V gave up 4 bases and J gave up 7 bases, with 14 bases separating them. The germline CDR1 and CDR2 sequences are SQVTM and ANQGSEA. CDR3 nucleotides: TGCAGCGTTGCCTCCGATATGAGACAGCCCCAGCATTTT. It is translated as CSVASDMRQPQHF.

This clonotype was observed a handful of times. The chain is built from TRBV5-1 and TRBJ2-3; 8 bases align to TRBD1. The CDR3 has 16 residues. Germline V gene lookup returns CDR1 SGHRS and CDR2 YFSETQ. The trim removed 4 bases at V and 6 bases at J, leaving 13 bases unmatched. In nucleotides, the CDR3 is TGCGCCAGCAGCCCAGCAGGGGGCTCGGGCGGGGATACGCAGTATTTT. This gives the protein CASSPAGGSGGDTQYF.

This chain joins TRBV5-1 and TRBJ2-3; TRBD2 agrees at 11 bases. The CDR3 has 16 residues. The germline V gene encodes CDR1 SGHRS and CDR2 YFSETQ. The V and J ends lost 4 bases and 2 bases, in that order; junction bases with no gene match: 6. CDR3 coding DNA: TGCGCCAGCAGCGGCATAGCGGGGGGGATCACAGATACGCAGTATTTT. Its protein is CASSGIAGGITDTQYF.

This clonotype was seen a few times. The J gene is TRBJ2-3, the V gene TRBV20-1; 9 bases match TRBD2. Germline V lookup: CDR1 DFQATT, CDR2 SNEGSKA (reference sequence). The CDR3 runs 14 residues. Trimming took 3 bases from V and 1 from J; bases not matched to a gene: 2. CDR3 bases: TGCAGTGCTAGGTCTAGCGGGGGCACAGATACGCAGTATTTT. Its protein is CSARSSGGTDTQYF.

This clonotype has more than one count but fewer than ten. The chain couples TRBV20-1 to TRBJ1-1; D is unresolved. Deletions cut 0 bases from V and 3 bases from J, with 14 bases between. This CDR3 has 15 residues. Germline loops: CDR1 DFQATT, CDR2 SNEGSKA (reference sequence). The CDR3 spells CSARDASYVDTEAFF. The DNA for the CDR3 is TGCAGTGCTAGAGATGCTTCGTACGTGGACACTGAAGCTTTCTTT.

The CDR3, as DNA: TGCGCCAGCAGCATGGGGCTAGCGGGAGAAACCTACGAGCAGTACTTC. Its translation is CASSMGLAGETYEQYF. The chain employs TRBV4-3 and TRBJ2-7; TRBD2 matches 10 bases. The junction had 9 bases not matched to a gene; V was cut back by 5 bases and J by 2 bases. The germline V gene encodes CDR1 LGHNA and CDR2 YSLEER. The CDR3 is made up of 16 amino acids.

V gene TRBV4-1 combines with J gene TRBJ2-1, with TRBD2 identical over 7 bases. V trimming: 5 bases; J trimming: 5 bases; junction bases outside the gene matches: 6. Germline CDR1 reads MGHRA; CDR2 reads YSYEKL. This CDR3 comprises 14 residues. This chain's CDR3 is CASSLRGDHNEQFF. In DNA form, the CDR3 reads TGCGCCAGCAGCTTACGGGGGGATCACAATGAGCAGTTCTTC.

This clonotype was detected only a few times. CDR3 sequence: CASMRENTEAFF. CDR3 nucleotides: TGTGCCAGCATGAGAGAGAACACTGAAGCTTTCTTT. This sequence joins TRBV21-1 and TRBJ1-1. TRBV21-1 is deemed a pseudogene. The CDR3 is 12 amino acids.

This clonotype was found a few times. The chain employs TRBV4-3 and TRBJ2-3; maybe TRBD2 (5 bases). V shed 5 bases and J shed 6 bases, with 27 bases lying between them. From germline, CDR1 is LGHNA and CDR2 YSLEER. CDR3 length: 18 amino acids. The CDR3 nucleotides are TGCGCCAGCAGCTCCTCGGCTAGAGGGCGTAGAGGGTCGGATACGCAGTATTTT. It translates to CASSSSARGRRGSDTQYF.

The chain joins TRBV29-1 to TRBJ2-3; 8 bases line up with TRBD2. Germline CDR1 reads SQVTM; CDR2 reads ANQGSEA. The CDR3 has 15 residues. V trimming: 8 bases; J trimming: 4 bases; junction bases outside the gene matches: 14. This chain's CDR3 is CSFRLTSARSDTQYF. Here the CDR3 DNA reads TGCAGCTTCCGACTGACTAGCGCCCGTTCAGATACGCAGTATTTT.

In DNA form, the CDR3 reads TGTGCCAGCACTGCTGCTGGGACGGAGAACACTGAAGCTTTCTTT. This gives the protein CASTAAGTENTEAFF. V and J are TRBV12-3 or TRBV12-4 and TRBJ1-1; maybe TRBD1 (5 bases). Trimming shortened V by 7 bases and J by 1 base, and 16 bases separated the two germline ends. This CDR3 is 15 amino acids long.

The table lists this clonotype with a few counts. The chain is built from TRBV20-1 and TRBJ2-5; D not certain. Germline assignment: CDR1 DFQATT and CDR2 SNEGSKA (reference sequence). V was clipped by 6 bases and J by 2 bases, with 7 bases between them. This CDR3 comprises 11 residues. CDR3 amino acids: CSAIDQETQYF. CDR3 in DNA: TGCAGTGCCATAGATCAAGAGACCCAGTACTTC.

The chain recombines TRBV2 with TRBJ2-3, with TRBD2 identical over 9 bases. V dropped 0 bases and J dropped 0; count of bases not matched to a gene: 4. Germline V CDR1 and CDR2: SNHLY, FYNNEI. This CDR3 is 17 amino acids long. CDR3 residues: CASSEAQTSGSTDTQYF. CDR3 nucleotide sequence: TGTGCCAGCAGTGAAGCGCAAACTAGCGGGAGCACAGATACGCAGTATTTT.

The V call is TRBV12-3 or TRBV12-4, the J call TRBJ2-1, with D possibly called TRBD1 or TRBD2 (5 bases each). Trimming stripped 5 bases from V and 1 base from J, with 12 bases between. The CDR3 contains 15 residues. The chain's CDR3 is CASSGTAPSYNEQFF. The CDR3 nucleotides read TGTGCCAGCAGTGGGACCGCCCCTTCCTACAATGAGCAGTTCTTC.

The chain combines TRBV3-1 with TRBJ2-7; D perhaps matches TRBD1 (5 bases). V dropped 1 base and J dropped 0 bases, with 7 bases sitting between them. The CDR3 contains 14 residues. Germline lookup yields CDR1 LGHDT and CDR2 YNNKEL (reference sequence). Here the CDR3 reads CASSQGTPSYEQYF. The CDR3 region has the DNA TGTGCCAGCAGCCAAGGGACACCCTCCTACGAGCAGTACTTC.